The subject of this entry is one TCR beta chain. Clones were read by immunoSEQ multiplex PCR, and TCRdb kept only the in-frame ones, dropping some. The sample has about 47,000 clones, about 80% seen once. The CDR3 spans 16 residues. Germline lookup yields CDR1 MNHNY and CDR2 SVGAGI (reference sequence). V lost 1 base and J lost 5; bases outside the gene matches: 8. The data belong to a study of control samples from healthy donors and cancer patients. This chain links TRBV6-6 with TRBJ2-3, with TRBD2 matching 8 bases. This TCR was sampled from a man between 65 and 85 years old in good health. The source material was blood. The DNA for the CDR3 is TGTGCCAGCAGTTACTTAGTCGGGGGGGGCAAAGATACGCAGTATTTT. It encodes CASSYLVGGGKDTQYF.